This paragraph reports one TCR beta chain. Antigen: not known. The CDR3 is 18 residues long. Germline V gives CDR1 LGHNT, CDR2 FRNRAP. Germline trimming cut 1 base from V and 1 base from J; bases unmatched to any gene: 11. The source of the sample is a study of cytomegalovirus exposure and HLA in healthy donors. Study context: The roughly 130 validation repertoires used the same platform as the approximately 700 first-cohort repertoires (as reported by a later analysis).

Findings and caveats of the study: Both high specificity and high sensitivity reportedly marked the classifier's diagnosis of cytomegalovirus status. Many donors carried some public TCRs, although rarity characterized most TCR sequences. The listing of 150 to 200 TCR beta chains classed them as cytomegalovirus-associated.

Using immunoSEQ multiplex PCR, the repertoire was profiled, and TCRdb retains in-frame clones only, with some absent. Seen here are over 110,000 clones, more than 85% observed once, and the top ten hold around 10%. The clonotype was recovered from a man aged 18 to 30 in good health and CMV-seropositive. The chain is built from TRBV12-5 and TRBJ2-7; 9 nucleotides align to TRBD2. Sequenced sample: PBMCs. The CDR3 DNA follows: TGTGCTAGTGGTTTGGCCGGGGGTAGCGGGAGAGCATCCTACGAGCAGTACTTC. Amino acids: CASGLAGGSGRASYEQYF. Combining the CDR3 with reference TRBV12-5 and TRBJ2-7 gives the whole variable domain DARVTQTPRHKVTEMGQEVTMRCQPILGHNTVFWYRQTMMQGLELLAYFRNRAPLDDSGMPKDRFSAEMPDATLATLKIQPSEPRDSAVYFCASGLAGGSGRASYEQYFGPGTRLTVT.